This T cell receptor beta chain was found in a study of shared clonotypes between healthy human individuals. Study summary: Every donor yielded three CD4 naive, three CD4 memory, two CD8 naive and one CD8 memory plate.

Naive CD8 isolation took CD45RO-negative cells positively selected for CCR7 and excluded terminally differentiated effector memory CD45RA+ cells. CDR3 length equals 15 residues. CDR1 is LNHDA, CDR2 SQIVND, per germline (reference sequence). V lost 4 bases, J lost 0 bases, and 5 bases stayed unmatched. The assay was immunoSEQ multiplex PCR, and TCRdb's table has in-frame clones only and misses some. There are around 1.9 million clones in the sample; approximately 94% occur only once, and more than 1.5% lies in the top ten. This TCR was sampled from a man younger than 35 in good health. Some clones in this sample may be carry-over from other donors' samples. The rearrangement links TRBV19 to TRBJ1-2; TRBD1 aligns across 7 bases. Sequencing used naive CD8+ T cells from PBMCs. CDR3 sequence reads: CASSSRQGTNYGYTF. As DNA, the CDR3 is TGTGCCAGTAGTAGCAGACAGGGAACTAACTATGGCTACACCTTC.